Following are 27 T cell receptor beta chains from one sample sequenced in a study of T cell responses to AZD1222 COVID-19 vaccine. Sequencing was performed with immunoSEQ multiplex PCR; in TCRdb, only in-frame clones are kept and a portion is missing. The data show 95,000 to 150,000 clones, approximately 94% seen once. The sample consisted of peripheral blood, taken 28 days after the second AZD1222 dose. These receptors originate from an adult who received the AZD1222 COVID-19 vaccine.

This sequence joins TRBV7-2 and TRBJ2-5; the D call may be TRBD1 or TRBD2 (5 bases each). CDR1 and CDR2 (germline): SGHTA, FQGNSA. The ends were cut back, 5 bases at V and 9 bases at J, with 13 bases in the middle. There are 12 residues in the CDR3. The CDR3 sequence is CASSPGVGAQYF. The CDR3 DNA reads TGTGCCAGCAGCCCAGGTGTGGGGGCCCAGTACTTC.

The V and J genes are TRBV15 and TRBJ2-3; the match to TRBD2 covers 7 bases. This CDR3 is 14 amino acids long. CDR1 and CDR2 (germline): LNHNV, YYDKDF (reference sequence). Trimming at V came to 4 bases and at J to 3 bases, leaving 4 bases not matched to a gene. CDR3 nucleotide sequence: TGTGCCACCAGCACCGGGGGAGGGACAGATACGCAGTATTTT. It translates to CATSTGGGTDTQYF. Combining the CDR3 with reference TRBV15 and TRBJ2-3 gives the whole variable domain DAMVIQNPRYQVTQFGKPVTLSCSQTLNHNVMYWYQQKSSQAPKLLFHYYDKDFNNEADTPDNFQSRRPNTSFCFLDIRSPGLGDTAMYLCATSTGGGTDTQYFGPGTRLTVL.

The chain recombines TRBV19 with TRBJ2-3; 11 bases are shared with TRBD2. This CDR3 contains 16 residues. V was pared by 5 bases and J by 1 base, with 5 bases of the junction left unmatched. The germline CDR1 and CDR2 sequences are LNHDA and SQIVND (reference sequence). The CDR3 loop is CASSPRSGGGTDTQYF. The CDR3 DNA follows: TGTGCCAGTAGTCCCCGTAGCGGGGGGGGCACAGATACGCAGTATTTT.

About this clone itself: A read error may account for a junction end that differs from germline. This CDR3 is CASSLRTGTGELFF. The CDR3 DNA follows: TGTGCCAGCAGCTTGAGGACGGGCACCGGGGAGCTATTTTTT. V and J are TRBV7-9 and TRBJ2-2, with D possibly being TRBD2 (5 bases). The CDR3 contains 14 residues. Germline V gene lookup returns CDR1 SEHNR and CDR2 FQNEAQ (reference sequence).

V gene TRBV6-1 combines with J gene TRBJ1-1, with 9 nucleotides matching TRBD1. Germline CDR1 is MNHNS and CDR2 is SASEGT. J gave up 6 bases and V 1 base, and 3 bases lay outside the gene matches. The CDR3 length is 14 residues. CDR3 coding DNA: TGTGCCAGCAGTGAAGGCGGGACAGGGTCTGAAGCTTTCTTT. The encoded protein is CASSEGGTGSEAFF.

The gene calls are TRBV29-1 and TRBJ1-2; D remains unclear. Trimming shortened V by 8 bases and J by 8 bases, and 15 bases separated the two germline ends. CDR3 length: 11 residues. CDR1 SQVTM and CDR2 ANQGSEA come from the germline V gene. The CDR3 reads CSLREGGGYTF. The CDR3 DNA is TGCAGCCTAAGGGAGGGAGGCGGCTACACCTTC.

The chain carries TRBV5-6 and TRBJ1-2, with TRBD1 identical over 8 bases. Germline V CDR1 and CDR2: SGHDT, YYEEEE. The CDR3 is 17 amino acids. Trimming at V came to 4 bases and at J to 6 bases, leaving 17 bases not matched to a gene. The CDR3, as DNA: TGTGCCAGCAGCCCAGTGGCCCGACAGGGGAGCTTGGATGGCTACACCTTC. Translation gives CASSPVARQGSLDGYTF.

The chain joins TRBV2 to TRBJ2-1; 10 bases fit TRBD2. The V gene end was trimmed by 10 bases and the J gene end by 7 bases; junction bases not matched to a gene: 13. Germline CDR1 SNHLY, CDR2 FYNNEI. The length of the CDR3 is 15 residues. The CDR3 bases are TGTGCCACCCCGAACTCCAGCGGGAGGGGGAATGAGCAGTTCTTC. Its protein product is CATPNSSGRGNEQFF.

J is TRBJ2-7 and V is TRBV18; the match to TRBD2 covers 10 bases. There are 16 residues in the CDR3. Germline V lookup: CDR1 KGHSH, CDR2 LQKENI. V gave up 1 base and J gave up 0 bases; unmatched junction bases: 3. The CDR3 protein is CASSPRPSGGSYEQYF. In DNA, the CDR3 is TGTGCCAGCTCACCACGACCTAGCGGGGGCTCCTACGAGCAGTACTTC.

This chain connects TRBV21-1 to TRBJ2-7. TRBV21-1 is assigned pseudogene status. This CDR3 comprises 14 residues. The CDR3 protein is CASTVGLILGEQYF. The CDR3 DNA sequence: TGTGCCAGCACAGTGGGTCTCATTCTGGGCGAGCAGTACTTC.

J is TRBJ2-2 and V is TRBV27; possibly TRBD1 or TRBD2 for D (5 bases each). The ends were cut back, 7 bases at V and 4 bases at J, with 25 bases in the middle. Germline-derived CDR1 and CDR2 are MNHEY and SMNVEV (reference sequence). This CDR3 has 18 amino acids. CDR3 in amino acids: CASTWWGPSTGATGELFF. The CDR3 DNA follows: TGTGCCAGCACCTGGTGGGGACCTTCAACAGGTGCCACCGGGGAGCTGTTTTTT.

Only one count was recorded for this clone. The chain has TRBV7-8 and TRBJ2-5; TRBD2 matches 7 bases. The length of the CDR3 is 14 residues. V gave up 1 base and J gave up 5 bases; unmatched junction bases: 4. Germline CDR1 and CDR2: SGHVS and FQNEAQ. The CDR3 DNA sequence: TGTGCCAGCAGCTTAGGGGGGAGGGGTGAGACCCAGTACTTC. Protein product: CASSLGGRGETQYF.

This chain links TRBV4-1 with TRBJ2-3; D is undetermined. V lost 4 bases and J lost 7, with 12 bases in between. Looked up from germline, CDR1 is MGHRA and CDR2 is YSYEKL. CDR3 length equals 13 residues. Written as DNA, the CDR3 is TGCGCCAGCAGCCCCGAGACGCAAAATACGCAGTATTTT. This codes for CASSPETQNTQYF.

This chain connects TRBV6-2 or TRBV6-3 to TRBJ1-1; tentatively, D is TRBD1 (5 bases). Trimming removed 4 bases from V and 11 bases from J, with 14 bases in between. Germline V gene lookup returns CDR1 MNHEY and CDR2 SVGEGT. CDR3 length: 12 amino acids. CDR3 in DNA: TGTGCCAGCAGTTCAGGGACGATCAGGGCTTTCTTT. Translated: CASSSGTIRAFF.

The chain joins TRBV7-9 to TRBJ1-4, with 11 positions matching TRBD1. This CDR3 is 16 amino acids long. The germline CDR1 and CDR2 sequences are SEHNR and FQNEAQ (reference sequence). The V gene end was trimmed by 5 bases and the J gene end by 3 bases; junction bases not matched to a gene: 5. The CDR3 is CASSVGTGGSNEKLFF. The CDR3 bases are TGTGCCAGCAGCGTCGGGACAGGGGGATCTAATGAAAAACTGTTTTTT.

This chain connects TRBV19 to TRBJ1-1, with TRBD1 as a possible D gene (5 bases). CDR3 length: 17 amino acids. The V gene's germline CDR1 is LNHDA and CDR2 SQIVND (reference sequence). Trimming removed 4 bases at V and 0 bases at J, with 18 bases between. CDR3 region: CASSTWGGSSLNTEAFF. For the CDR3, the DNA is TGTGCCAGTAGTACTTGGGGGGGGTCCTCTTTGAACACTGAAGCTTTCTTT. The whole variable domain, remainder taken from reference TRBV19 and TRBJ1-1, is DGGITQSPKYLFRKEGQNVTLSCEQNLNHDAMYWYRQDPGQGLRLIYYSQIVNDFQKGDIAEGYSVSREKKESFPLTVTSAQKNPTAFYLCASSTWGGSSLNTEAFFGQGTRLTVV.

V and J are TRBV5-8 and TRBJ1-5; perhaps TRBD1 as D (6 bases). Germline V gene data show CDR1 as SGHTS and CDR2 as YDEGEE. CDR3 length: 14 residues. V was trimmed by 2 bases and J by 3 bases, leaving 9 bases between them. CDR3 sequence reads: CASSFDRTNQPQHF. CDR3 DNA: TGTGCCAGCAGCTTCGACAGGACCAATCAGCCCCAGCATTTT.

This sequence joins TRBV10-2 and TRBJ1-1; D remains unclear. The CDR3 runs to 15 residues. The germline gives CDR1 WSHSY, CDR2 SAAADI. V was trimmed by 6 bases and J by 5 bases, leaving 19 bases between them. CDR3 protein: CASSLTIRTGTEAFF. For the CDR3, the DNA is TGCGCCAGCAGCCTGACAATTCGAACTGGGACTGAAGCTTTCTTT.

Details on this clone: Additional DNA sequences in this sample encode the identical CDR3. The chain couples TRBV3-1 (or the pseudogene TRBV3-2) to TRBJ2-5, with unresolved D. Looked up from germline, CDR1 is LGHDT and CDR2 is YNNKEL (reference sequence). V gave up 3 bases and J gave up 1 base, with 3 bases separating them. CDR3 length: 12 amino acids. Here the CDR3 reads CASSHLQETQYF. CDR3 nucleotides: TGTGCCAGCAGCCATCTCCAAGAGACCCAGTACTTC.

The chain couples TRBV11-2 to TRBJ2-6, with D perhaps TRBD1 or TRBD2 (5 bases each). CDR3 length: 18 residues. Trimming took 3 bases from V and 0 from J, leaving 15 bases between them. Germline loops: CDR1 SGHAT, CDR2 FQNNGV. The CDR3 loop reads CASSFQGTASSGANVLTF. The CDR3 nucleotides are TGTGCCAGCAGCTTTCAAGGGACGGCCAGCTCTGGGGCCAACGTCCTGACTTTC.

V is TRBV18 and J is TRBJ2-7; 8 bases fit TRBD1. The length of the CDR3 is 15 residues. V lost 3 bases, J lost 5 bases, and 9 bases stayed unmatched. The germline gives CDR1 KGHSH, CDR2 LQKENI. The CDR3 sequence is CASSPAAGRGHEQYF. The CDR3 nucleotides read TGTGCCAGCTCACCCGCTGCTGGCAGGGGGCACGAGCAGTACTTC.

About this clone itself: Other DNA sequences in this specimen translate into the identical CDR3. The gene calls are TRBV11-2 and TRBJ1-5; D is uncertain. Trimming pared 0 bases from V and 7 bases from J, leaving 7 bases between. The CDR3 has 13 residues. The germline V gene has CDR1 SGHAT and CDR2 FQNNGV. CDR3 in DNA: TGTGCCAGCAGCTTAGATCGGGGACAGCCCCAGCATTTT. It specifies CASSLDRGQPQHF.

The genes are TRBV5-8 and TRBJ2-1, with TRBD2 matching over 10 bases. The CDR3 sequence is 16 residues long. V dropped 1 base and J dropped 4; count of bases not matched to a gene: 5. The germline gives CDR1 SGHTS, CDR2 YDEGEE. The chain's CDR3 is CASSLFTSGNYNEQFF. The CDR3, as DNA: TGTGCCAGCAGCTTGTTCACTAGCGGGAATTACAATGAGCAGTTCTTC. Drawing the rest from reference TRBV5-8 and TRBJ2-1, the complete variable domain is EAGVTQSPTHLIKTRGQQATLRCSPISGHTSVYWYQQALGLGLQFLLWYDEGEERNRGNFPPRFSGRQFPNYSSELNVNALELEDSALYLCASSLFTSGNYNEQFFGPGTRLTVL.

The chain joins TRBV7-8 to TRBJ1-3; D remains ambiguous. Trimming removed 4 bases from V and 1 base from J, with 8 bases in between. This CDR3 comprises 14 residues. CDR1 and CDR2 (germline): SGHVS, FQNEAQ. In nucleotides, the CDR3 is TGTGCCAGCAGCTCGACCGTTTCTGGAAACACCATATATTTT. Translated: CASSSTVSGNTIYF.

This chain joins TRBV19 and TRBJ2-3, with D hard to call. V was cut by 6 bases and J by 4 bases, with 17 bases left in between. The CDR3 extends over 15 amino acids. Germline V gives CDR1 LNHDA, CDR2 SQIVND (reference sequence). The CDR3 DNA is TGTGCCAGTAGGAGCCCCGGAGTTTCGGCAGATACGCAGTATTTT. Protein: CASRSPGVSADTQYF.

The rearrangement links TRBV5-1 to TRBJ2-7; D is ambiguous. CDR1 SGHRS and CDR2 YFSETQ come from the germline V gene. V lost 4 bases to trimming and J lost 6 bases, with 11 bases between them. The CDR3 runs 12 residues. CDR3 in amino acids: CASSSTIGEQYF. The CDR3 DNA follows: TGCGCCAGCAGCAGTACGATAGGCGAGCAGTACTTC.

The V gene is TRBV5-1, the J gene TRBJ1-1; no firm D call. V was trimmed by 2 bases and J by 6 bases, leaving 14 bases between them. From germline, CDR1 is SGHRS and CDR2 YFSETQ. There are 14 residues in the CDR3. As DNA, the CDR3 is TGCGCCAGCAGCTTCGAGGTAGGGTCTGCTGAAGCTTTCTTT. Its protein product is CASSFEVGSAEAFF.